This T cell receptor beta chain was identified in a study of cytomegalovirus exposure and HLA in healthy donors. Notes on the study in general: Specific recognition of CMV antigens was confirmed in vitro for a few chains (all CMV-associated). According to reports, the classifier identified cytomegalovirus status with high specificity and sensitivity.

On this clone itself: Its specificity is not known.

With 60 Vbeta and 13 Jbeta primers, the PCR was carried out. Generated by immunoSEQ multiplex PCR, the TCRdb table keeps only in-frame clones and is missing some. The data show under 200,000 clones, roughly four fifths seen once. The specimen sequenced was PBMCs. The source of this sequence is a middle-aged man in good health and CMV-seropositive.

The CDR3 reads CAISESGGSLGYTF. CDR3 nucleotide sequence: TGTGCCATCAGTGAGTCCGGGGGGTCCCTAGGCTACACCTTC. The chain couples TRBV10-3 to TRBJ1-2, with a tentative D call TRBD1 (5 bases). Germline V gene lookup returns CDR1 ENHRY and CDR2 SYGVKD. Trimming removed 0 bases from V and 8 bases from J, with 13 bases in between. The CDR3 is 14 residues long.